Each of the 30 T cell receptor beta chains below was sequenced from the same sample in a study of T cell responses to AZD1222 COVID-19 vaccine. Sequencing used immunoSEQ multiplex PCR; TCRdb keeps in-frame clones, though not all of them. The sample records 70,000 to 95,000 clones, roughly 89% being singletons. Sample: peripheral blood, taken on day 0 of MenACWY control vaccination. The receptors were sampled from an adult in good health.

V and J are TRBV19 and TRBJ1-1; D call uncertain. Deletions cut 7 bases from V and 2 bases from J, with 5 bases between. CDR1 and CDR2 from the germline V gene are LNHDA and SQIVND (reference sequence). CDR3 length equals 11 residues. CDR3 sequence: CASNSNTEAFF. CDR3 bases: TGTGCCAGTAACTCAAACACTGAAGCTTTCTTT.

The chain links TRBV10-2 to TRBJ1-5, with D hard to call. The V gene lost 3 bases and the J gene lost 2 bases, with 11 bases spanning the gap. Looked up from germline, CDR1 is WSHSY and CDR2 is SAAADI. This CDR3 region has 15 residues. The DNA for the CDR3 is TGCGCCAGCAGTGAATTCGGGAGGGGCAATCAGCCCCAGCATTTT. This codes for CASSEFGRGNQPQHF.

This rearrangement joins TRBV2 to TRBJ2-5; D unclear. V was pared by 4 bases and J by 7 bases, with 13 bases between. The CDR3 runs to 13 residues. CDR1 and CDR2 (germline): SNHLY, FYNNEI. The CDR3: CASSVGQLRTQYF. Here the CDR3 DNA reads TGTGCCAGCAGTGTTGGCCAACTTCGGACCCAGTACTTC.

The chain has TRBV23-1 and TRBJ1-5; D uncertain. TRBV23-1 is identified as an open reading frame with a role that is uncertain. The V gene lost 0 bases and the J gene lost 5 bases, with 5 bases spanning the gap. CDR3 length: 13 amino acids. The CDR3 reads CASSQSGDQPQHF. The CDR3 DNA reads as TGCGCCAGCAGTCAATCTGGGGATCAGCCCCAGCATTTT.

This clone was seen just once. The chain has TRBV6-6 and TRBJ2-7; 9 bases line up with TRBD1. CDR1 is MNHNY and CDR2 is SVGAGI in the germline V gene (reference sequence). This CDR3 spans 15 amino acids. V was clipped by 4 bases and J by 3 bases; unmatched bases: 7. CDR3: CASSFTGGGSYEQYF. The DNA for the CDR3 is TGTGCCAGCAGTTTCACAGGGGGCGGAAGCTACGAGCAGTACTTC.

The chain couples TRBV27 to TRBJ2-1; no clear D gene. V lost 2 bases and J lost 1, with 6 bases in between. The CDR3 contains 14 residues. Germline assignment: CDR1 MNHEY and CDR2 SMNVEV (reference sequence). The DNA of the CDR3 is TGTGCCAGCAGTTTACAGCCTTCCTACAATGAGCAGTTCTTC. It encodes CASSLQPSYNEQFF.

The J gene is TRBJ2-7, the V gene TRBV13, with D hard to call. V was clipped by 0 bases and J by 4 bases, with 10 bases between them. The CDR3 has 14 residues. Germline-derived CDR1 and CDR2 are PRHDT and FYEKMQ (reference sequence). Here the CDR3 DNA reads TGTGCCAGCAGCTTAGGAGTTTACGGGTACGAGCAGTACTTC. Its translation is CASSLGVYGYEQYF.

As concerns this clone: Compared with germline, one end of the junction differs, possibly owing to a read error. V and J are TRBV6-5 and TRBJ1-6; 7 bases fit TRBD1. The germline gives CDR1 MNHEY, CDR2 SVGAGI. The CDR3 consists of 15 residues. The CDR3 DNA sequence: TGTGCCAGCAGGACGGGACAGTCCTTTAATTCACCCCTCCACTTT. It is translated as CASRTGQSFNSPLHF.

J is TRBJ2-7 and V is TRBV6-5; D remains unclear. From germline, CDR1 is MNHEY and CDR2 SVGAGI. This CDR3 comprises 14 residues. Trimming left V 0 bases short and J 2 bases short, with 8 bases between. CDR3 in DNA: TGTGCCAGCAGTTACTCTACCCAGACCTACGAGCAGTACTTC. Its translation is CASSYSTQTYEQYF.

V gene TRBV5-6 combines with J gene TRBJ2-3, with TRBD2 matching 7 bases. The V gene end was trimmed by 3 bases and the J gene end by 0 bases; junction bases not matched to a gene: 4. CDR3 length: 15 residues. Germline V gene data show CDR1 as SGHDT and CDR2 as YYEEEE. The CDR3 loop reads CASSSGLGSTDTQYF. CDR3 sequence (DNA): TGTGCCAGCAGCTCAGGACTAGGGAGCACAGATACGCAGTATTTT.

The chain joins TRBV14 to TRBJ1-1; TRBD1 matches 9 bases. V lost 6 bases to trimming and J lost 5 bases; unmatched junction nucleotides: 13. CDR3 size: 16 residues. Germline lookup yields CDR1 SGHDN and CDR2 FVKESK. The CDR3: CASRAKPGQGGTEAFF. Here the CDR3 DNA reads TGTGCCAGCAGGGCGAAACCGGGACAGGGAGGGACTGAAGCTTTCTTT.

V and J are TRBV6-2 or TRBV6-3 and TRBJ1-5, with a tentative D call TRBD1 (5 bases). The CDR3 loop spans 15 amino acids. Germline values: CDR1 MNHEY, CDR2 SVGEGT. With 3 bases removed from V and 2 bases from J, the gap between germline ends came to 11 bases. CDR3 DNA sequence: TGTGCCAGCAGTTATATCCGGGGCGGCAATCAGCCCCAGCATTTT. This sequence encodes CASSYIRGGNQPQHF.

The rearrangement joins TRBV9 to TRBJ2-3; no reliable D call. The CDR3 totals 16 residues. CDR1 and CDR2 from the germline V gene are SGDLS and YYNGEE. V lost 4 bases to trimming and J lost 0 bases, with 15 bases between them. The CDR3 bases are TGTGCCAGCAGCCCTGGGATCATTACTAGCACAGATACGCAGTATTTT. Translation gives CASSPGIITSTDTQYF.

V gene TRBV5-1 combines with J gene TRBJ2-2; D gene ambiguous. V lost 0 bases and J 2 bases, leaving 11 bases between the germline ends. The CDR3 is made up of 16 amino acids. CDR1 SGHRS and CDR2 YFSETQ come from the germline V gene. The CDR3 bases are TGCGCCAGCAGCTTGGGACCTCTTCAAAACACCGGGGAGCTGTTTTTT. It codes for CASSLGPLQNTGELFF.

This chain uses TRBV7-3 with TRBJ2-2, with TRBD1 identical over 9 bases. Trimming cost V 5 bases and J 1 base; bases outside gene matches: 5. Per the germline V gene, CDR1 is SGHTA and CDR2 is FQGTGA. This CDR3 is 16 amino acids long. CDR3 DNA sequence: TGTGCCAGCAGCCAGCCGGGACAGGGGAACACCGGGGAGCTGTTTTTT. Residues: CASSQPGQGNTGELFF.

This clone was seen a single time. This chain joins TRBV6-5 and TRBJ1-2; 7 bases line up with TRBD1. Trimming removed 5 bases from V and 4 bases from J; junction bases left unmatched: 4. The CDR3 runs to 13 residues. Germline CDR1 reads MNHEY; CDR2 reads SVGAGI. The CDR3 spells CASSQDRSYGYTF. CDR3 coding DNA: TGTGCCAGCAGTCAGGACAGGAGCTATGGCTACACCTTC.

The genes are TRBV6-5 and TRBJ1-1, with no clear D. This CDR3 is built from 14 residues. Germline CDR1 is MNHEY and CDR2 is SVGAGI. Trimming removed 0 bases at V and 2 bases at J, with 7 bases between. DNA of the CDR3: TGTGCCAGCAGTTACTCCGGGCGAAACACTGAAGCTTTCTTT. This codes for CASSYSGRNTEAFF.

The CDR3 nucleotides read TGTGCCAGTAGTATCGTTATAGACACTGAAGCTTTCTTT. It yields the protein CASSIVIDTEAFF. The rearrangement uses TRBV19 and TRBJ1-1; D unclear. Trimming left V 3 bases short and J 3 bases short, with 8 bases between. CDR1 and CDR2 (germline): LNHDA, SQIVND (reference sequence). The CDR3 spans 13 residues.

This rearrangement joins TRBV9 to TRBJ1-2; 7 positions agree with TRBD1. Germline assignment: CDR1 SGDLS and CDR2 YYNGEE. J gave up 6 bases and V 2 bases, and 7 bases lay outside the gene matches. CDR3 length equals 14 residues. The CDR3 loop is CASSVRQGTDGYTF. The CDR3 DNA reads TGTGCCAGCAGCGTCCGACAGGGAACCGATGGCTACACCTTC.

The chain links TRBV27 to TRBJ1-6; 7 nucleotides align to TRBD1. Germline assignment: CDR1 MNHEY and CDR2 SMNVEV (reference sequence). The junction had 8 bases not matched to a gene; V was cut back by 5 bases and J by 7 bases. The CDR3 is 15 residues long. Here the CDR3 DNA reads TGTGCCAGCAGTCCCTCAGGGGGAGGAAATTCACCCCTCCACTTT. The encoded protein is CASSPSGGGNSPLHF.

The V call is TRBV14, the J call TRBJ1-1; TRBD1 matches at 8 bases. V was pared by 4 bases and J by 7 bases, with 8 bases of the junction left unmatched. The CDR3 sequence is 14 residues long. Germline loops: CDR1 SGHDN, CDR2 FVKESK. As DNA, the CDR3 is TGTGCCAGCAGCCCAGGGGGCGAACAAGTTGAAGCTTTCTTT. This gives the protein CASSPGGEQVEAFF.

This clone was seen only once. This chain connects TRBV3-1 (or the pseudogene TRBV3-2) to TRBJ1-1; D is perhaps TRBD1 (5 bases). Germline loops: CDR1 LGHDT, CDR2 YNNKEL (reference sequence). This CDR3 has 16 amino acids. Deletions cut 0 bases from V and 0 bases from J, with 11 bases between. The CDR3 region has the DNA TGTGCCAGCAGCCAAGAAGAGGGACTCATGAACACTGAAGCTTTCTTT. It yields the protein CASSQEEGLMNTEAFF.

The rearrangement joins TRBV3-1 (or the pseudogene TRBV3-2) to TRBJ2-2, with D tentatively TRBD2 (5 bases). This CDR3 has 16 amino acids. V was pared by 1 base and J by 4 bases, with 13 bases between. Per germline, CDR1 LGHDT and CDR2 YNNKEL (reference sequence). The CDR3 protein is CASSQGPSTTTGELFF. The CDR3 DNA reads as TGTGCCAGCAGCCAAGGCCCTAGCACCACCACCGGGGAGCTGTTTTTT.

The CDR3: CASSQEVLIGNTIYF. CDR3 bases: TGTGCCAGCAGCCAAGAGGTACTTATAGGAAACACCATATATTTT. The chain employs TRBV3-1 (or the pseudogene TRBV3-2) and TRBJ1-3; D is uncertain. This CDR3 has 15 residues. The germline V and J ends were trimmed by 0 bases and 4 bases, with 10 bases remaining between them. Germline V CDR1 and CDR2: LGHDT, YNNKEL (reference sequence).

CDR3 nucleotides: TGCAGTGCGAGTAGCGGACCCTCCTACAATGAGCAGTTCTTC. Translation: CSASSGPSYNEQFF. V and J are TRBV20-1 and TRBJ2-1, with a tentative D call TRBD2 (6 bases). Trimming cost V 6 bases and J 0 bases, with 12 bases left between them. The CDR3 is made up of 14 amino acids. Germline lookup yields CDR1 DFQATT and CDR2 SNEGSKA (reference sequence).

The chain couples TRBV6-5 to TRBJ1-2, with 11 bases fitting TRBD1. The CDR3 runs to 15 residues. The ends lost 6 bases at V and 6 bases at J; junction bases unmatched: 9. Germline V gives CDR1 MNHEY, CDR2 SVGAGI. The CDR3 region is CASSLPGTGGHGYTF. CDR3 coding DNA: TGTGCCAGCAGCCTCCCCGGGACAGGGGGGCATGGCTACACCTTC.

The chain is built from TRBV11-2 and TRBJ2-7, with D possibly being TRBD1 (5 bases). The CDR3 is made up of 14 amino acids. Trimming shortened V by 1 base and J by 1 base, and 8 bases separated the two germline ends. Germline V gives CDR1 SGHAT, CDR2 FQNNGV. CDR3 bases: TGTGCCAGCAGCTTAGCTTCAGGGTCCTACGAGCAGTACTTC. Its translation is CASSLASGSYEQYF.

This chain connects TRBV7-9 to TRBJ2-5; D is unresolved. CDR3 length equals 15 residues. Trimming stripped 1 base from V and 4 bases from J, with 13 bases between. The germline V gene has CDR1 SEHNR and CDR2 FQNEAQ (reference sequence). CDR3 residues: CASSLGLGSGETQYF. In DNA form, the CDR3 reads TGTGCCAGCAGCTTAGGATTAGGGTCGGGAGAGACCCAGTACTTC.

The chain joins TRBV30 to TRBJ1-4, with 7 positions matching TRBD1. This CDR3 contains 14 residues. V gave up 5 bases and J gave up 3 bases; unmatched junction bases: 6. Germline V gives CDR1 GTSNPN, CDR2 SVGIG (reference sequence). CDR3 in DNA: TGTGCCTGGGGTAGGGACAGTCCTAATGAAAAACTGTTTTTT. It yields the protein CAWGRDSPNEKLFF.

The V and J genes are TRBV5-1 and TRBJ1-1, with 10 bases lining up with TRBD1. The CDR3 is 16 residues long. V shed 3 bases, J shed 0 bases, and the junction held 5 bases outside the gene matches. The germline V gene encodes CDR1 SGHRS and CDR2 YFSETQ. The CDR3 region is CASSSGQGRVNTEAFF. CDR3 bases: TGCGCCAGCAGCTCGGGACAGGGGAGGGTGAACACTGAAGCTTTCTTT.